In this sample, the clone carrying this TCR beta chain turned up many times. Its antigen is not identified. Arm-PCR of CDR3 regions and iRepertoire HTBI primers were the basis on which TCR beta libraries were built. TCRdb analysed the multiplex PCR reads with MiXCR anew, one entry per CDR3 protein. Of about 450,000 distinct CDR3 sequences listed, about 20% are singletons. V trimming: 3 bases; J trimming: 1 base; junction bases outside the gene matches: 3. The CDR3 covers 14 residues. This sample was included in a study of regulatory T cells in long-lasting Graves disease. Study-wide results and limits: Persistent Graves' patients showed a TCR diversity that was lower than that of newly diagnosed ones.

Time point given: persistent/refractory GD, antithyroid drugs over 5 years with positive TRAb. Extracted PBMC RNA gave rise to the TCR library. This clonotype was obtained from a female donor with Graves disease. The V gene is TRBV12-3 or TRBV12-4, the J gene TRBJ2-7, with 7 positions matching TRBD2. Here the sequenced sample was peripheral blood mononuclear cells (PBMCs), taken when the disease was refractory, from a patient treated with antithyroid drugs. The CDR3 reads CASSFTSESYEQYF. Here the CDR3 DNA reads TGTGCCAGCAGTTTCACTAGCGAATCCTACGAGCAGTACTTC.